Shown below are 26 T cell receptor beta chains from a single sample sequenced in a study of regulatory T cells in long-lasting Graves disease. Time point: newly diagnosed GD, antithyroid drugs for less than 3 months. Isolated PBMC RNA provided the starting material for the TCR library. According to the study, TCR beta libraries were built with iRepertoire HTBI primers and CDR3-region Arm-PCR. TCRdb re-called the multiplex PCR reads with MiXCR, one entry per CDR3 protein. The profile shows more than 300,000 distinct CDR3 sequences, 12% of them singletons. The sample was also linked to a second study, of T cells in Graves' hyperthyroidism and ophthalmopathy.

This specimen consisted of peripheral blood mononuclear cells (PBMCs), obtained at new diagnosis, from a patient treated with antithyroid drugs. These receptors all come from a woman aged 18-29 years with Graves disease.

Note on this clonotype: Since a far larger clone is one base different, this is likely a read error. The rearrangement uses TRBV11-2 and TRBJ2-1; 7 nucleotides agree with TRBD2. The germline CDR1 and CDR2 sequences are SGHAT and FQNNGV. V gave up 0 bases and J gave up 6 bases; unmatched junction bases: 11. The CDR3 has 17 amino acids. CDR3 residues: CASSLDGGTMSLNEQFF. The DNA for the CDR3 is TGTGCCAGCAGCTTAGATGGTGGGACTATGTCCCTCAATGAGCAGTTCTTC. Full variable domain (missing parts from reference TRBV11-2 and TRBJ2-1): EAGVAQSPRYKIIEKRQSVAFWCNPISGHATLYWYQQILGQGPKLLIQFQNNGVVDDSQLPKDRFSAERLKGVDSTLKIQPAKLEDSAVYLCASSLDGGTMSLNEQFFGPGTRLTVL.

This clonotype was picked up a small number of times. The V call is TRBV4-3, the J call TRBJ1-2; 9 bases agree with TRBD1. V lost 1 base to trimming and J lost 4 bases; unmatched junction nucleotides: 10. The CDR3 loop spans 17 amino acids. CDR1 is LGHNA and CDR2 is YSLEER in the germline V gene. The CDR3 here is CASSQGDRDRERYGYTF. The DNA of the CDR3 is TGCGCCAGCAGCCAAGGCGACCGGGACAGGGAACGCTATGGCTACACCTTC.

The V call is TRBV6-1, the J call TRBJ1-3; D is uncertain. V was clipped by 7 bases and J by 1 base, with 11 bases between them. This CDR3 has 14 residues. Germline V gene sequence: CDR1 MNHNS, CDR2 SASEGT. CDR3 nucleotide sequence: TGTGCCAGCACCCAGGTTGAATCTGGAAACACCATATATTTT. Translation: CASTQVESGNTIYF.

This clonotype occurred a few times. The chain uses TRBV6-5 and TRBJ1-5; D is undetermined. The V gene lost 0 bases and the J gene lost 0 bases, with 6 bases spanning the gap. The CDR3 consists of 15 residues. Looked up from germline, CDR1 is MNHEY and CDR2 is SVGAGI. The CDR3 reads CASSYSTVSNQPQHF. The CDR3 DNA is TGTGCCAGCAGTTACTCCACCGTTAGCAATCAGCCCCAGCATTTT.

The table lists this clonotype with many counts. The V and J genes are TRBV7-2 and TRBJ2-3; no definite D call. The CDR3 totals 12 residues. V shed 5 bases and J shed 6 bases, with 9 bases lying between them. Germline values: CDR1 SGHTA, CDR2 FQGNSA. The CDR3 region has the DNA TGTGCCAGCAGCCCAGGAGAGGATACGCAGTATTTT. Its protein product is CASSPGEDTQYF.

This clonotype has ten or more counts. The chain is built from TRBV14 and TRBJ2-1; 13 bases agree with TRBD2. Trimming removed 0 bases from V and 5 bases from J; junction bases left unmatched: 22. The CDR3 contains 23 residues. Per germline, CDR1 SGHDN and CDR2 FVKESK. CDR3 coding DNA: TGTGCCAGCAGCCAAGAAACGGGACTAGCGGGATTCCCACCGTTTGACAGGAACAATGAGCAGTTCTTC. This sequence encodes CASSQETGLAGFPPFDRNNEQFF.

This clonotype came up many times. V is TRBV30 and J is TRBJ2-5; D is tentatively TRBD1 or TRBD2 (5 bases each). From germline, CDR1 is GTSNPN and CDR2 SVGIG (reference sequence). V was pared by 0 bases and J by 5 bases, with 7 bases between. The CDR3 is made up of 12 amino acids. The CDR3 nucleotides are TGTGCCTGGAGTGTGGGACCGGAGACCCAGTACTTC. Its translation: CAWSVGPETQYF. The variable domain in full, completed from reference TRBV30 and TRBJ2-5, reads SQTIHQWPATLVQPVGSPLSLECTVEGTSNPNLYWYRQAAGRGLQLLFYSVGIGQISSEVPQNLSASRPQDRQFILSSKKLLLSDSGFYLCAWSVGPETQYFGPGTRLLVL.

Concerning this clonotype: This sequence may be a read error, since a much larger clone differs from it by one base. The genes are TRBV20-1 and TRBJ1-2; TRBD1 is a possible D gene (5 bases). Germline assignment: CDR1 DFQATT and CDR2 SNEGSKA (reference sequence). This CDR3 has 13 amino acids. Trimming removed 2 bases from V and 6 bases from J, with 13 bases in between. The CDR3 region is CSARSRAGNGYTF. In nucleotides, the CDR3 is TGCAGTGCTAGATCCAGGGCCGGGAATGGCTACACCTTC.

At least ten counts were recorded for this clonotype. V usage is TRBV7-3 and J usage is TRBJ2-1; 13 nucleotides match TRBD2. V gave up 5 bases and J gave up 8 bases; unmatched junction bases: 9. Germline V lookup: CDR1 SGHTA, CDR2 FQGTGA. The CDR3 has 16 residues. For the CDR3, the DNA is TGTGCCAGCAGCCCCCTTACTAGCGGGGGGGCGGATGAGCAGTTCTTC. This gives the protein CASSPLTSGGADEQFF.

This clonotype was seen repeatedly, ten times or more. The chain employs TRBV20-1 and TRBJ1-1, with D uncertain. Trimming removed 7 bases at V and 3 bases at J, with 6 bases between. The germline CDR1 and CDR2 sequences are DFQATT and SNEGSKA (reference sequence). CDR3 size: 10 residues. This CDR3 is CSVEDTEAFF. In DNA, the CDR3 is TGCAGTGTCGAGGACACTGAAGCTTTCTTT.

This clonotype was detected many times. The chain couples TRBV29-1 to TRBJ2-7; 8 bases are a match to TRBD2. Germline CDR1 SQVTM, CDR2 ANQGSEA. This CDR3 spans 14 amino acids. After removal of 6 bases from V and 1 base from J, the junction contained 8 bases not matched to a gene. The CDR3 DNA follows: TGCAGCGTCACAGGACTAGCCGAATCCTACGAGCAGTACTTC. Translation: CSVTGLAESYEQYF.

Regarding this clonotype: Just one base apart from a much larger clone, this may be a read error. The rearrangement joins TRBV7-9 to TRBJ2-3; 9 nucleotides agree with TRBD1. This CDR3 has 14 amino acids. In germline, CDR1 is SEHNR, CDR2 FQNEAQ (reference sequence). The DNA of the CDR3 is TGTGCCAGCAGTGGGACAGGGTTTCCAGATGCGCAGTATTTT. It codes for CASSGTGFPDAQYF.

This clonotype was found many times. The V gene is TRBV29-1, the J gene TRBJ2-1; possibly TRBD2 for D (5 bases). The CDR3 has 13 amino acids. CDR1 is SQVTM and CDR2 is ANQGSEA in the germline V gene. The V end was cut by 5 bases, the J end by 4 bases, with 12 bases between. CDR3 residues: CSVFIGVYNEQFF. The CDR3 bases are TGCAGCGTTTTTATCGGGGTTTACAATGAGCAGTTCTTC.

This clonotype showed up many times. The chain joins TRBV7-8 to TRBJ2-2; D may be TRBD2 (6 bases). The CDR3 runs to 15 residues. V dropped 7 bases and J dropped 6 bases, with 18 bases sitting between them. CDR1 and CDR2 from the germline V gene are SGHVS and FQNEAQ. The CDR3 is CASTPRRGMAGELFF. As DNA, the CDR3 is TGTGCCAGCACCCCGAGGCGGGGTATGGCCGGGGAGCTGTTTTTT.

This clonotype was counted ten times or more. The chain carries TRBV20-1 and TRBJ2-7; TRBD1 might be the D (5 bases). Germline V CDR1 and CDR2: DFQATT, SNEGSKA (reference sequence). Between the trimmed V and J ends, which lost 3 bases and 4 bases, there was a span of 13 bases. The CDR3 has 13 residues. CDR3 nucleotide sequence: TGCAGTGCTAGCGAGACAGATCCTTACGAGCAGTACTTC. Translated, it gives CSASETDPYEQYF.

CDR3 DNA: TGTGCCAGCAGCTTAGCCTTAGGGGAAATCGGGGAGCTGTTTTTT. Encoded protein: CASSLALGEIGELFF. The chain has TRBV11-1 and TRBJ2-2; perhaps TRBD1 as D (5 bases). This CDR3 has 15 residues. Germline lookup yields CDR1 SGHAT and CDR2 FQDESV (reference sequence). V dropped 0 bases and J dropped 7 bases, with 12 bases sitting between them.

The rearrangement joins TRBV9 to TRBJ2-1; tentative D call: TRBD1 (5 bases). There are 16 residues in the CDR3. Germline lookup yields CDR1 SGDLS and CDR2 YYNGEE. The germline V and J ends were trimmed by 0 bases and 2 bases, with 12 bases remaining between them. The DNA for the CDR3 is TGTGCCAGCAGCGTAGGAAGGGGCGCAACCTACAATGAGCAGTTCTTC. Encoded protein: CASSVGRGATYNEQFF.

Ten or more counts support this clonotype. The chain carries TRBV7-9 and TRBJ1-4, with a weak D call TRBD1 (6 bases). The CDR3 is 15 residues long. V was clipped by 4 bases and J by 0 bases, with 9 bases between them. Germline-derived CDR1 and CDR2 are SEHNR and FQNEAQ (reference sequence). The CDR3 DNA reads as TGTGCCAGCAGCTCCAACAGGGCAACTAATGAAAAACTGTTTTTT. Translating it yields CASSSNRATNEKLFF.

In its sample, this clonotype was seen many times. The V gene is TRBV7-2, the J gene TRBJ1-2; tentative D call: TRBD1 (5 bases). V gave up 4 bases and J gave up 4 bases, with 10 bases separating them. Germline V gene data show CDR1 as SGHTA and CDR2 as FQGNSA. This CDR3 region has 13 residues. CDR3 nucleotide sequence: TGTGCCAGCAGCTCCGGGGCGACCTATGGCTACACCTTC. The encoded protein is CASSSGATYGYTF.

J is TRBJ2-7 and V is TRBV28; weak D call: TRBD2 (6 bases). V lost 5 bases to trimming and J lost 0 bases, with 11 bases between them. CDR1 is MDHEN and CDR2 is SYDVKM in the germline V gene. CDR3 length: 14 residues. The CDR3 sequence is CASSRSGASYEQYF. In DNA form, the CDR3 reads TGTGCCAGCAGTCGCTCGGGAGCCTCCTACGAGCAGTACTTC.

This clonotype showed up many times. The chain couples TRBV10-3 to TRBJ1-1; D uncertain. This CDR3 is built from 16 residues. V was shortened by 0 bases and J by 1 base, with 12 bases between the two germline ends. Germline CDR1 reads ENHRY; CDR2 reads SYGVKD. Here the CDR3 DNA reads TGTGCCATCAGTGAGTCCCCCCTTACAGAGAACACTGAAGCTTTCTTT. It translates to CAISESPLTENTEAFF.

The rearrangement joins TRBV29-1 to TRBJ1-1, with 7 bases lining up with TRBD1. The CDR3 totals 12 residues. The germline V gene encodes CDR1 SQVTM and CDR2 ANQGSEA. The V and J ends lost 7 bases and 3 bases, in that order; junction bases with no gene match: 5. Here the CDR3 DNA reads TGCAGCGCGGGACAGCGAGACACTGAAGCTTTCTTT. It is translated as CSAGQRDTEAFF.

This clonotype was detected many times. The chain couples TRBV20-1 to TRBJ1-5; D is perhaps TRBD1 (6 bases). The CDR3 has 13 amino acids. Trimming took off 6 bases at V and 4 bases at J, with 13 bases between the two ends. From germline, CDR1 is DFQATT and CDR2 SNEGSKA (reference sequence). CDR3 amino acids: CSALEQGNQPQHF. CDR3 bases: TGCAGTGCCCTGGAACAGGGTAATCAGCCCCAGCATTTT.

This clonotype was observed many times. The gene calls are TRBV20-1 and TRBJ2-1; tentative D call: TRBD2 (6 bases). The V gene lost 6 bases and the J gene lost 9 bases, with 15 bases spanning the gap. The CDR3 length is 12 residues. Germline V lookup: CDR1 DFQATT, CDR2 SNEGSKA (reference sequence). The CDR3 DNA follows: TGCAGTGCCTATCGACTAGGAGGTGAGCAGTTCTTC. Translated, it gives CSAYRLGGEQFF.

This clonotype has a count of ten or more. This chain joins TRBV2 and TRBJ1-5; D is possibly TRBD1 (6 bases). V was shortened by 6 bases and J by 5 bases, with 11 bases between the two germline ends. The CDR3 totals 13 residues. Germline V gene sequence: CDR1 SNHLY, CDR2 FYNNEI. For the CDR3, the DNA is TGTGCCAGCAGACAGGGTTGGGATCAGCCCCAGCATTTT. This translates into CASRQGWDQPQHF. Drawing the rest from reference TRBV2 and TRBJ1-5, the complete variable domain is EPEVTQTPSHQVTQMGQEVILRCVPISNHLYFYWYRQILGQKVEFLVSFYNNEISEKSEIFDDQFSVERPDGSNFTLKIRSTKLEDSAMYFCASRQGWDQPQHFGDGTRLSIL.

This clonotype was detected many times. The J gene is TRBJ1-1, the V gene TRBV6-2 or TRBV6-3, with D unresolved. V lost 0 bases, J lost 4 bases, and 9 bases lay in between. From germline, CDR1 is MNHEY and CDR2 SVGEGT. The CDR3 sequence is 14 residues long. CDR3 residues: CASSYSLEITEAFF. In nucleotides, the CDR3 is TGTGCCAGCAGTTACTCGCTGGAAATCACTGAAGCTTTCTTT.